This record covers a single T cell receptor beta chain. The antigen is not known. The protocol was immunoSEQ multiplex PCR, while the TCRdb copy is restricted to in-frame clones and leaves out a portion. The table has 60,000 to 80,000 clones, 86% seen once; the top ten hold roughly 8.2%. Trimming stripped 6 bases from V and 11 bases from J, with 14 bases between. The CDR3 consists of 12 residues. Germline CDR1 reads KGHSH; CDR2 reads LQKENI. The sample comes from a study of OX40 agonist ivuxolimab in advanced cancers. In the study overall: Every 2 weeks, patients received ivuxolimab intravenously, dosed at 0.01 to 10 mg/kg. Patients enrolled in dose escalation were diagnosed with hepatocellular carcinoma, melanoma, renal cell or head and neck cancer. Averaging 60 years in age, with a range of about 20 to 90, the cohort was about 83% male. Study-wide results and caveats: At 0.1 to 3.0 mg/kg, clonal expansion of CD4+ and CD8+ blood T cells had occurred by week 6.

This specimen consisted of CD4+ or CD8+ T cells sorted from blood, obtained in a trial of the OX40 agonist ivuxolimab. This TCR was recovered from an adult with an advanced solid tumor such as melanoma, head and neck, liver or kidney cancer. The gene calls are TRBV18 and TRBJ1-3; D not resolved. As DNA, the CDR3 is TGTGCCAGCTCGCCAGACCCCCGCGCCATATATTTT. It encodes CASSPDPRAIYF.